A single sample is the source of the 24 T cell receptor beta chains below, sequenced in a study of vaccination effects on CD4 cells after COVID-19. Assay: immunoSEQ multiplex PCR; the TCRdb copy retains only in-frame clones and omits some. The table shows 45,000 to 60,000 clones, with about 80% occurring only once. Which antigens these TCRs recognize remains unknown. Following an approximately 11-day culture, CD4+ T cells were purified. The sample was CD4+ T cells from PBMCs cultured without peptide, taken before COVID-19 vaccination. All receptors derive from a human donor who had a prior SARS-CoV-2 infection.

The CDR3 DNA reads as TGTGCCAGCAGCGTAGGGACTCACAATGAGCAGTTCTTC. Protein: CASSVGTHNEQFF. The V and J genes are TRBV9 and TRBJ2-1; D perhaps matches TRBD2 (5 bases). Germline V lookup: CDR1 SGDLS, CDR2 YYNGEE. The V end was cut by 0 bases, the J end by 5 bases, with 6 bases between. This CDR3 is 13 amino acids long. The full variable domain, rest sourced from reference TRBV9 and TRBJ2-1, is DSGVTQTPKHLITATGQRVTLRCSPRSGDLSVYWYQQSLDQGLQFLIQYYNGEERAKGNILERFSAQQFPDLHSELNLSSLELGDSALYFCASSVGTHNEQFFGPGTRLTVL.

The chain couples TRBV30 to TRBJ1-1; D may be TRBD1 (5 bases). The germline gives CDR1 GTSNPN, CDR2 SVGIG (reference sequence). Between the trimmed V and J ends, which lost 4 bases and 0 bases, there was a span of 9 bases. The CDR3 contains 13 residues. CDR3 loop: CAWTPGLNTEAFF. The CDR3 DNA is TGTGCCTGGACCCCGGGACTGAACACTGAAGCTTTCTTT.

This chain links TRBV5-8 with TRBJ1-2; D is unclear. Germline CDR1 reads SGHTS; CDR2 reads YDEGEE. The CDR3 runs 17 residues. V was pared by 0 bases and J by 5 bases, with 20 bases between. For the CDR3, the DNA is TGTGCCAGCAGCTTGGCCCTACTCTCTCGCTCCCTATATGGCTACACCTTC. Translation gives CASSLALLSRSLYGYTF.

The chain has TRBV6-5 and TRBJ1-4, with a tentative D call TRBD1 (5 bases). The length of the CDR3 is 15 residues. Germline V gene sequence: CDR1 MNHEY, CDR2 SVGAGI. V dropped 6 bases and J dropped 6 bases, with 17 bases sitting between them. CDR3 nucleotide sequence: TGTGCCAGCAGGCTATCAGGGAGTAGTTATGAAAAACTGTTTTTT. Translating it yields CASRLSGSSYEKLFF.

With regard to this clone: The junction differs from germline at one of its ends, possibly a read error. This chain links TRBV7-7 with TRBJ2-3; tentatively, D is TRBD1 or TRBD2 (7 bases each). The CDR3 is 15 amino acids. Germline V gene data show CDR1 as SSHAT and CDR2 as FNYEAQ (reference sequence). The chain's CDR3 is CASSLGGSGGDTQYF. The CDR3 DNA reads as TGTGCTAGCAGCTTAGGGGGCTCGGGGGGAGATACGCAGTATTTT.

The chain has TRBV30 and TRBJ2-7; D is undetermined. Germline lookup yields CDR1 GTSNPN and CDR2 SVGIG (reference sequence). Trimming removed 3 bases from V and 1 base from J, with 13 bases in between. The CDR3 spans 14 residues. DNA for the CDR3: TGTGCCTGGAGACTCCACGGTAGTTCCTACGAGCAGTACTTC. The encoded protein is CAWRLHGSSYEQYF.

The V and J genes are TRBV5-1 and TRBJ2-2, with 7 bases matching TRBD2. J lost 5 bases, V lost 3 bases, and 4 bases had no gene match. Per germline, CDR1 SGHRS and CDR2 YFSETQ. The CDR3 consists of 14 residues. The CDR3 loop is CASSWGGGTGELFF. CDR3 DNA sequence: TGCGCCAGCAGCTGGGGCGGGGGTACCGGGGAGCTGTTTTTT.

This clone was counted between two and nine times. V usage is TRBV24-1 and J usage is TRBJ1-2; TRBD1 agrees at 11 bases. CDR3 size: 18 residues. The V and J ends lost 4 bases and 3 bases, in that order; junction bases with no gene match: 12. From germline, CDR1 is KGHDR and CDR2 SFDVKD. CDR3 nucleotide sequence: TGTGCCACCAGTGAAACTCCGGGACAGGGGGGTAGGGACTATGGCTACACCTTC. Translated: CATSETPGQGGRDYGYTF.

This chain links TRBV9 with TRBJ2-3; D is possibly TRBD1 or TRBD2 (5 bases each). CDR3 length equals 15 residues. Germline V gives CDR1 SGDLS, CDR2 YYNGEE. Trimming stripped 0 bases from V and 3 bases from J, with 11 bases between. The CDR3 sequence: CASSVGGAGTDTQYF. For the CDR3, the DNA is TGTGCCAGCAGCGTAGGAGGGGCTGGGACAGATACGCAGTATTTT.

The V and J genes are TRBV9 and TRBJ2-3; TRBD2 matches 8 bases. V lost 2 bases, J lost 6 bases, and 8 bases stayed unmatched. In germline, CDR1 is SGDLS, CDR2 YYNGEE. The CDR3 totals 15 residues. CDR3 sequence (DNA): TGTGCCAGCAGCGTTTACAGCGGGAGACCCGATACGCAGTATTTT. Protein: CASSVYSGRPDTQYF. The entire variable domain, with the rest obtained from reference TRBV9 and TRBJ2-3, is as follows: DSGVTQTPKHLITATGQRVTLRCSPRSGDLSVYWYQQSLDQGLQFLIQYYNGEERAKGNILERFSAQQFPDLHSELNLSSLELGDSALYFCASSVYSGRPDTQYFGPGTRLTVL.

The CDR3 region is CASSQVVSRPPSYNEQFF. The CDR3 DNA follows: TGTGCCAGCAGCCAAGTGGTCTCGAGACCGCCGTCCTACAATGAGCAGTTCTTC. This chain links TRBV4-2 with TRBJ2-1, with D unresolved. Germline-derived CDR1 and CDR2 are LGHNA and YNFKEQ. The CDR3 consists of 18 residues. The V end was cut by 1 base, the J end by 1 base, with 17 bases between.

V usage is TRBV3-1 (or the pseudogene TRBV3-2) and J usage is TRBJ1-2, with 8 bases lining up with TRBD1. The CDR3 covers 11 residues. Germline lookup yields CDR1 LGHDT and CDR2 YNNKEL (reference sequence). Trimming removed 11 bases from V and 7 bases from J; junction bases left unmatched: 6. CDR3 sequence reads: CAAEQGGGYTF. Written as DNA, the CDR3 is TGTGCCGCGGAACAGGGGGGTGGCTACACCTTC.

The gene calls are TRBV6-2 or TRBV6-3 and TRBJ1-1, with D possibly being TRBD1 (6 bases). Germline assignment: CDR1 MNHEY and CDR2 SVGEGT. V lost 0 bases and J 10 bases, leaving 18 bases between the germline ends. This CDR3 comprises 15 residues. The CDR3 DNA is TGTGCCAGCAGTTACTCGATCCCAGGGGCTCTAGGAGCTTTCTTT. The encoded protein is CASSYSIPGALGAFF.

The chain employs TRBV12-5 and TRBJ1-2; D is undetermined. This CDR3 has 13 residues. The ends were cut back, 7 bases at V and 4 bases at J, with 13 bases in the middle. CDR1 is LGHNT and CDR2 is FRNRAP in the germline V gene. The CDR3 loop reads CASATDFPYGYTF. DNA for the CDR3: TGTGCTAGTGCCACGGACTTCCCCTATGGCTACACCTTC.

The rearrangement links TRBV4-3 to TRBJ2-7; a possible D gene is TRBD2 (6 bases). This CDR3 spans 14 amino acids. V was trimmed by 0 bases and J by 6 bases, leaving 12 bases between them. Germline CDR1 and CDR2: LGHNA and YSLEER. CDR3 amino acids: CASSQEGTGVEQYF. The CDR3 bases are TGCGCCAGCAGCCAAGAAGGAACGGGAGTCGAGCAGTACTTC.

The V call is TRBV27, the J call TRBJ2-7; TRBD2 matches at 7 bases. Germline V gene lookup returns CDR1 MNHEY and CDR2 SMNVEV (reference sequence). The CDR3 loop spans 15 amino acids. Losses at the gene ends were 5 bases for V and 2 bases for J; bases not matched to a gene: 9. The CDR3 nucleotides read TGTGCCAGCAGTCCACTAGCGTTAAACGCCTACGAGCAGTACTTC. Translating it yields CASSPLALNAYEQYF.

This clone was observed a handful of times. This rearrangement joins TRBV2 to TRBJ2-3, with D possibly matching TRBD1 (5 bases). Germline V gene data show CDR1 as SNHLY and CDR2 as FYNNEI. This CDR3 has 15 amino acids. Trimming shortened V by 4 bases and J by 2 bases, and 13 bases separated the two germline ends. DNA for the CDR3: TGTGCCAGCAGTGGGGGCAGGCCGACCACAGATACGCAGTATTTT. Residues: CASSGGRPTTDTQYF.

The chain couples TRBV19 to TRBJ2-7; 8 positions agree with TRBD2. The CDR3 runs 15 residues. V lost 6 bases and J lost 4; bases outside the gene matches: 11. Germline CDR1 and CDR2: LNHDA and SQIVND (reference sequence). The CDR3 DNA sequence: TGTGCCAGTAGCCCGTCGGGGGGGCGGGGGTACGAGCAGTACTTC. This encodes CASSPSGGRGYEQYF. Full variable domain (rest looked up from reference TRBV19 and TRBJ2-7): DGGITQSPKYLFRKEGQNVTLSCEQNLNHDAMYWYRQDPGQGLRLIYYSQIVNDFQKGDIAEGYSVSREKKESFPLTVTSAQKNPTAFYLCASSPSGGRGYEQYFGPGTRLTVT.

This clone was recorded once. The chain joins TRBV7-2 to TRBJ2-7, with TRBD2 as a possible D gene (6 bases). The V end was cut by 1 base, the J end by 2 bases, with 15 bases between. The CDR3 length is 16 residues. Germline lookup yields CDR1 SGHTA and CDR2 FQGNSA. In nucleotides, the CDR3 is TGTGCCAGCAGCTTAGGGGCTAGCGCTTTACCCTACGAGCAGTACTTC. This codes for CASSLGASALPYEQYF.

This chain connects TRBV11-3 to TRBJ2-7; no clear D gene. Germline CDR1 SGHNT, CDR2 YENEEA. CDR3 size: 13 residues. V was cut by 1 base and J by 2 bases, with 6 bases left in between. CDR3 protein: CASSLGPTYEQYF. The CDR3, as DNA: TGTGCCAGCAGCTTAGGTCCCACCTACGAGCAGTACTTC.

The chain joins TRBV7-8 to TRBJ2-2; no clear D. Germline assignment: CDR1 SGHVS and CDR2 FQNEAQ. V shed 2 bases and J shed 7 bases, with 11 bases lying between them. CDR3 length: 14 amino acids. CDR3 loop: CASSLIRRGGELFF. Here the CDR3 DNA reads TGTGCCAGCAGCTTAATCCGCCGTGGCGGGGAGCTGTTTTTT.

V usage is TRBV16 and J usage is TRBJ2-3; the D gene could be TRBD1 or TRBD2 (5 bases each). CDR1 and CDR2 from the germline V gene are KGHSY and FQNENV. The CDR3 has 15 amino acids. The V and J ends lost 2 bases and 2 bases respectively, with 11 bases between them. CDR3 region: CASSQLGDVTDTQYF. Written as DNA, the CDR3 is TGTGCCAGCAGCCAACTAGGGGACGTCACAGATACGCAGTATTTT.

The rearrangement joins TRBV29-1 to TRBJ2-5, with D possibly being TRBD1 (5 bases). The CDR3 has 12 amino acids. CDR1 SQVTM and CDR2 ANQGSEA come from the germline V gene. V was pared by 2 bases and J by 3 bases, with 7 bases between. DNA for the CDR3: TGCAGCGTTGAATCGACAGAAGAGACCCAGTACTTC. Translating it yields CSVESTEETQYF.

The rearrangement joins TRBV28 to TRBJ2-7; tentatively, D is TRBD1 (6 bases). Trimming cost V 1 base and J 6 bases, with 7 bases left between them. Germline loops: CDR1 MDHEN, CDR2 SYDVKM. The CDR3 has 12 residues. The CDR3: CASSLLGGEQYF. The CDR3 DNA is TGTGCCAGCAGTTTATTAGGGGGCGAGCAGTACTTC.